This T cell receptor beta chain was retrieved from a study of blood T cell repertoires in COVID-19. Study as a whole: PBMCs, B-cell-depleted T cells, or T cells were the source of the cDNA or gDNA that made up the material.

Patients in Seattle were enrolled during active infection, then followed longitudinally. With 4 bases clipped from V and 7 bases from J, the junction kept 0 bases outside the gene matches. The CDR3 spans 14 residues. Germline lookup yields CDR1 KGHSH and CDR2 LQKENI. Original analysis: Nucleated cell counts were estimated from reference gene primer amplification. The protocol was immunoSEQ multiplex PCR, while the TCRdb copy is restricted to in-frame clones and leaves out a portion. That table supplies the V and J calls and clone size; D and trimming were determined from the DNA. In the table there are 120,000 or so clones, 81% of which are singletons.

This sequence was found in a man under 40 with COVID-19, enrolled during active disease. The J gene is TRBJ1-6, the V gene TRBV18, with 11 bases that match TRBD1. The sequenced sample was peripheral blood. The CDR3 nucleotides are TGTGCCAGCTCACGGGACAGGGGGAATTCACCCCTCCACTTT. Amino acid sequence: CASSRDRGNSPLHF.